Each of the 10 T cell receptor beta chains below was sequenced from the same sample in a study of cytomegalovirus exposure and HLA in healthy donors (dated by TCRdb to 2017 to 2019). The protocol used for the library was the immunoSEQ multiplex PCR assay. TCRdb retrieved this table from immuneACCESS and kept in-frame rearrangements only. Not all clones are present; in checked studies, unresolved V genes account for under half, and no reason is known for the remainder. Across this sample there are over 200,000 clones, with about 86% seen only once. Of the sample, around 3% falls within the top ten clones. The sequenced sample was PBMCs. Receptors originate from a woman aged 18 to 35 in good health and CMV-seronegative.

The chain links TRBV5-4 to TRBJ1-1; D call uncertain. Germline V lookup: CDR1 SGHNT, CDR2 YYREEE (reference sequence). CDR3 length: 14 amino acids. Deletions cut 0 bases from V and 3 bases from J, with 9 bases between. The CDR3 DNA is TGTGCCAGCAGCTTGGAAGCCGGGTACACTGAAGCTTTCTTT. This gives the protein CASSLEAGYTEAFF.

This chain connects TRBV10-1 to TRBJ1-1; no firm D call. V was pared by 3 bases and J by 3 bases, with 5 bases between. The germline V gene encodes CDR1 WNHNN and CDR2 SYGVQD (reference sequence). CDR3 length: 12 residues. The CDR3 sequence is CASSDRDTEAFF. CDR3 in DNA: TGCGCCAGCAGTGACCGGGACACTGAAGCTTTCTTT.

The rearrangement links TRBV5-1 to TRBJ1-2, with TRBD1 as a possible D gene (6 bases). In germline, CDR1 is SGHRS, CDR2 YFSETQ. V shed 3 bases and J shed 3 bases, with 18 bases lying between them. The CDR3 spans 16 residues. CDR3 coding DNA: TGCGCCAGCAGCTCGGAACAGGGAGGGGATTACTATGGCTACACCTTC. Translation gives CASSSEQGGDYYGYTF.

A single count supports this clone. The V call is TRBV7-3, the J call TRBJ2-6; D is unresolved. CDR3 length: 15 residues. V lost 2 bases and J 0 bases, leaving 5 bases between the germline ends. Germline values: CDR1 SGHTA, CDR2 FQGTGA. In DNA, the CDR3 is TGTGCCAGCAGCTTAGAGAACTCTGGGGCCAACGTCCTGACTTTC. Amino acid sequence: CASSLENSGANVLTF.

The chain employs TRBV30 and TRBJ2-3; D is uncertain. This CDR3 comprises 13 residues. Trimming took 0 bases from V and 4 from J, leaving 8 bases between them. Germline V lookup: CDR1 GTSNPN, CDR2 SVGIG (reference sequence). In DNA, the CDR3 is TGTGCCTGGAGTGTACATCGCTCAGATACGCAGTATTTT. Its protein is CAWSVHRSDTQYF.

The chain's CDR3 is CSAGTGTGELFF. The CDR3 region has the DNA TGCAGCGCCGGGACAGGGACCGGGGAGCTGTTTTTT. The J gene is TRBJ2-2, the V gene TRBV29-1; 9 positions agree with TRBD1. Germline loops: CDR1 SQVTM, CDR2 ANQGSEA. This CDR3 comprises 12 residues. The V gene end was trimmed by 7 bases and the J gene end by 5 bases; junction bases not matched to a gene: 2.

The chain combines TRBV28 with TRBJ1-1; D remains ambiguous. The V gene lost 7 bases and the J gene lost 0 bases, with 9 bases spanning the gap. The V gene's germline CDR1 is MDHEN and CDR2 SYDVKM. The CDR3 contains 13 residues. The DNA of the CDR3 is TGTGCCAGCAATGGCTTTTTGAACACTGAAGCTTTCTTT. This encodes CASNGFLNTEAFF. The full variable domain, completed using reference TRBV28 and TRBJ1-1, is DVKVTQSSRYLVKRTGEKVFLECVQDMDHENMFWYRQDPGLGLRLIYFSYDVKMKEKGDIPEGYSVSREKKERFSLILESASTNQTSMYLCASNGFLNTEAFFGQGTRLTVV.

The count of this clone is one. CDR3 DNA sequence: TGTGCCAGCAGCGGGCGACAGGGGAACTACGAGCAGTACTTC. Amino acids: CASSGRQGNYEQYF. The V gene is TRBV9, the J gene TRBJ2-7, with TRBD1 matching 8 bases. CDR3 length: 14 amino acids. V was pared by 3 bases and J by 3 bases, with 5 bases of the junction left unmatched. The germline V gene has CDR1 SGDLS and CDR2 YYNGEE.

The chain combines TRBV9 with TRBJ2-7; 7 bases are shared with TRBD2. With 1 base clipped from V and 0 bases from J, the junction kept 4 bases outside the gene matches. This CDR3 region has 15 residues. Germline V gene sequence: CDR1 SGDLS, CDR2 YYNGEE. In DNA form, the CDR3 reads TGTGCCAGCAGCGTAACCGGGACTACCTCCTACGAGCAGTACTTC. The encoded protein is CASSVTGTTSYEQYF.

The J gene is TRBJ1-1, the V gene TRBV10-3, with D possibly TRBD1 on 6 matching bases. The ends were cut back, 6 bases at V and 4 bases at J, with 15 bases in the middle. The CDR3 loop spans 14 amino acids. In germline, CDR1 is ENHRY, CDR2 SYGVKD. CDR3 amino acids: CAIREEQGSTEAFF. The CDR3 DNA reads TGTGCCATCAGAGAAGAACAGGGTTCCACTGAAGCTTTCTTT.